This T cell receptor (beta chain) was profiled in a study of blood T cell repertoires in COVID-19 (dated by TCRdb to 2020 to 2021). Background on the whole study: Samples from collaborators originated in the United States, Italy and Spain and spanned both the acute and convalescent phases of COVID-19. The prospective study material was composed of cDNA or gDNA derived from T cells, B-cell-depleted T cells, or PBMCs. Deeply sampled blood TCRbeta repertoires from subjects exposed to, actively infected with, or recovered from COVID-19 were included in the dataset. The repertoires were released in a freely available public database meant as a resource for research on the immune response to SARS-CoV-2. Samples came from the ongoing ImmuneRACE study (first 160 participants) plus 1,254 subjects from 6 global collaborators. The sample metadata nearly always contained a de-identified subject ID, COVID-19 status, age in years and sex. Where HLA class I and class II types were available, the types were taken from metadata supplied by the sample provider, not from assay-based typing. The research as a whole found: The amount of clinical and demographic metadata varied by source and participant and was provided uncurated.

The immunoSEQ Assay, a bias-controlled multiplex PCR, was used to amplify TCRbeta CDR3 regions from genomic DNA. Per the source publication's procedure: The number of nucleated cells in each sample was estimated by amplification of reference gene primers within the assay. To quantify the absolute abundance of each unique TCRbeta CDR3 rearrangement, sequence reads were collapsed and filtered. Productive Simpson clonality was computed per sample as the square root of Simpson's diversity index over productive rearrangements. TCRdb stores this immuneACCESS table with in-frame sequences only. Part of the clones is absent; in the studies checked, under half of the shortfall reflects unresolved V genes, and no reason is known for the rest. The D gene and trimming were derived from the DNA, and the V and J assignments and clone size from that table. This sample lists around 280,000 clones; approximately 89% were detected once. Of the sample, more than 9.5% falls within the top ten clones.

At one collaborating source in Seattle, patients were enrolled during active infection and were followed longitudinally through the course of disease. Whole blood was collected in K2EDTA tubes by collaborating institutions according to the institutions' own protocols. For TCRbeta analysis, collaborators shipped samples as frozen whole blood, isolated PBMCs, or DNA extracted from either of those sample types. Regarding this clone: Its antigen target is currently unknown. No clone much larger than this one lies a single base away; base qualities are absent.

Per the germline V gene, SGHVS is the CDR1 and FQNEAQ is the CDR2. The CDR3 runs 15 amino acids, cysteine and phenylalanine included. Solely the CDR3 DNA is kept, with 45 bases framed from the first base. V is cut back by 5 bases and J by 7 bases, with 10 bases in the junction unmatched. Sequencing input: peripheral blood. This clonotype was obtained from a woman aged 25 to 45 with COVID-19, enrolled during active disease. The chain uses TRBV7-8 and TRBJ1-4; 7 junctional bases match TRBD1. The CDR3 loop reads CASSTNRGRTEKLFF. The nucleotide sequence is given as TGTGCCAGCAGCACAAACAGGGGACGGACTGAAAAACTGTTTTTT.